The present TCR beta chain was sequenced within a study of T cells after posttransplantation cyclophosphamide. Assay used: immunoSEQ multiplex PCR; TCRdb lists only in-frame clones, some missing. This sample comprises over 10,000 clones, none seen once only. This clone was seen many times. Its antigen remains unidentified. Germline loops: CDR1 MDHEN, CDR2 SYDVKM. The CDR3 runs 14 residues. The germline V and J ends were trimmed by 10 bases and 5 bases, with 21 bases remaining between them. Whole-study results and caveats: Later blood repertoires were often dominated by clones from the donor CD8+ memory compartment.

Cyclophosphamide on days +3 and +4 followed busulfan-fludarabine conditioning and a marrow graft. The TCR was taken from a female patient between 35 and 55 years old who received an allogeneic stem cell transplant from an unrelated donor, was CMV-positive, and had acute GVHD only. Some T cells may be the graft donor's. This sample comprised PBMCs, obtained after allogeneic stem cell transplant with posttransplant cyclophosphamide. J is TRBJ2-7 and V is TRBV28; D may be TRBD2 (6 bases). CDR3 bases: TGTGCCATCGAGGTTCCGGGACTTAGGGACGAGCAGTACTTC. Protein product: CAIEVPGLRDEQYF.